Listed below are T cell receptor beta chains from one sample, sequenced in a study of Graves' ophthalmopathy and Graves' hyperthyroidism. A single record per CDR3 protein comes from TCRdb applying MiXCR to the multiplex PCR reads. Of about 700,000 distinct CDR3 sequences listed, about 44% are singletons. The specimen sequenced was peripheral blood. The receptors shown here come from an adult man with Graves' ophthalmopathy. Both conserved end residues are part of each CDR3. The order of the fields is clone size, V gene, J gene, D gene, CDR3 DNA, CDR3 protein. D genes are given only for firm matches. Not all rows give a size; the values are once, few, many and, for expanded clones, a class.

abundance: few
v_gene: TRBV10-3
j_gene: TRBJ1-6
d_gene: TRBD1
CDR3nt: TGTGCCAGCAGTTACCCCCGACAGGCGGGACAGCGTGGCTCCTATAATTCACCCCTCCACTTT
CDR3aa: CASSYPRQAGQRGSYNSPLHF

abundance: NA
v_gene: TRBV5-1
j_gene: TRBJ1-4
d_gene: NA
CDR3nt: TGCGCCAGCAGCTTAACAGGGCGGGCTAATGAAAAACTGTTTTTT
CDR3aa: CASSLTGRANEKLFF

abundance: NA
v_gene: TRBV20-1
j_gene: TRBJ2-2
d_gene: NA
CDR3nt: TGCAGTGCTAGACCGACTAGTGCCGGGGAGCTGCTTTTT
CDR3aa: CSARPTSAGELLF

abundance: NA
v_gene: TRBV11-2
j_gene: TRBJ1-1
d_gene: NA
CDR3nt: TGTGCCAGCAGCTTAGACGGGAGGCGAACTGAAGCTTTCTTT
CDR3aa: CASSLDGRRTEAFF

abundance: NA
v_gene: TRBV29-1
j_gene: TRBJ1-2
d_gene: NA
CDR3nt: TGCAGCGTACGACACAGGGATAACTACGGATACACCTTC
CDR3aa: CSVRHRDNYGYTF

abundance: few
v_gene: TRBV5-5
j_gene: TRBJ1-1
d_gene: TRBD1
CDR3nt: TGTGCCAGCAGCGTGACAGGGGGAGTGAGGACTGAAGCTTTCTTT
CDR3aa: CASSVTGGVRTEAFF

abundance: NA
v_gene: TRBV25-1
j_gene: TRBJ2-7
d_gene: NA
CDR3nt: TGTGCCAGCAGTTTTCTTACTACCTTCTCCTACGAGCAGTACTTC
CDR3aa: CASSFLTTFSYEQYF

abundance: few
v_gene: TRBV9
j_gene: TRBJ2-5
d_gene: NA
CDR3nt: TGTGCCAGCAGCGTAGATCCCCGTAGCAGCCAAGAGACCCAGTACTTC
CDR3aa: CASSVDPRSSQETQYF

abundance: NA
v_gene: TRBV25-1
j_gene: TRBJ1-4
d_gene: TRBD1
CDR3nt: TGTGCCAGCAGTGACCAAAAACAGGGGTATTTGACAACTAATGAAAAACTGTTTTTT
CDR3aa: CASSDQKQGYLTTNEKLFF

abundance: NA
v_gene: TRBV10-2
j_gene: TRBJ2-5
d_gene: NA
CDR3nt: TGCGCCAGCAGCCACTCTGGGGCAGGCCAAGAGACCCAGTACTTC
CDR3aa: CASSHSGAGQETQYF

abundance: many
v_gene: TRBV10-3
j_gene: TRBJ1-2
d_gene: NA
CDR3nt: TGTGCCATCAGGTGGTCGGACTCCCGCAACTATGGCTACACCTTC
CDR3aa: CAIRWSDSRNYGYTF

abundance: NA
v_gene: TRBV20-1
j_gene: TRBJ1-5
d_gene: TRBD1
CDR3nt: TGCAGTGCTGCAGGACAGGGGGCAAATCAGCCCCAGCATTTT
CDR3aa: CSAAGQGANQPQHF

abundance: many
v_gene: TRBV24-1
j_gene: TRBJ1-2
d_gene: TRBD1
CDR3nt: TGTGCCACCAGTGATCCGACAGGGAACTATGGCTACACCTTC
CDR3aa: CATSDPTGNYGYTF

abundance: NA
v_gene: TRBV6-5
j_gene: TRBJ2-2
d_gene: NA
CDR3nt: TGTGCCAGCAGTTCTTTCCCGAGGACCGGGGAGCTGTTTTTT
CDR3aa: CASSSFPRTGELFF

abundance: many
v_gene: TRBV7-2
j_gene: TRBJ1-2
d_gene: NA
CDR3nt: TGTGCCAGCAGCGCCGACAGCTATGGCTACACCTTC
CDR3aa: CASSADSYGYTF